Below are 25 T cell receptor beta chains sequenced from a single sample in a study of blood T cell repertoires in COVID-19. The assay was immunoSEQ multiplex PCR, and TCRdb's table has in-frame clones only and misses some. The sample consists of fewer than 200,000 clones, approximately 82% of them appearing once. The sample comprised PBMCs or T cells enriched from blood (not recorded which). The origin of the receptors is a man aged 55 to 69 who had recovered from COVID-19.

The chain joins TRBV11-3 to TRBJ1-1; 7 bases match TRBD1. The trim removed 4 bases at V and 0 bases at J, leaving 2 bases unmatched. Germline lookup yields CDR1 SGHNT and CDR2 YENEEA. The CDR3 totals 14 residues. The CDR3 is CASSSGTVNTEAFF. The CDR3 region has the DNA TGTGCCAGCAGCTCCGGGACAGTGAACACTGAAGCTTTCTTT.

This rearrangement joins TRBV4-1 to TRBJ2-7; D not resolved. V was pared by 0 bases and J by 7 bases, with 10 bases between. The CDR3 is 13 residues long. Per the germline V gene, CDR1 is MGHRA and CDR2 is YSYEKL. This CDR3 is CASSQDRIGEQYF. The CDR3 region has the DNA TGCGCCAGCAGCCAAGATCGGATCGGGGAGCAGTACTTC.

The CDR3: CASSSGLAGDTETQYF. DNA for the CDR3: TGTGCCAGCAGCTCCGGACTAGCGGGAGATACCGAGACCCAGTACTTC. This chain connects TRBV5-4 to TRBJ2-5, with 13 bases fitting TRBD2. Unmatched junction bases numbered 7, after V lost 3 bases and J lost 5 bases. There are 16 residues in the CDR3. Germline V gene sequence: CDR1 SGHNT, CDR2 YYREEE (reference sequence). Full variable domain (outside the CDR3, taken from reference TRBV5-4 and TRBJ2-5): ETGVTQSPTHLIKTRGQQVTLRCSSQSGHNTVSWYQQALGQGPQFIFQYYREEENGRGNFPPRFSGLQFPNYSSELNVNALELDDSALYLCASSSGLAGDTETQYFGPGTRLLVL.

Only a few counts were recorded for this clone. The V and J genes are TRBV9 and TRBJ1-6; D unclear. The CDR3 has 16 amino acids. Germline V gene sequence: CDR1 SGDLS, CDR2 YYNGEE. The V gene lost 3 bases and the J gene lost 0 bases, with 10 bases spanning the gap. CDR3 amino acids: CASSAPGSSYNSPLHF. CDR3 nucleotides: TGTGCCAGCAGCGCCCCCGGGAGCTCCTATAATTCACCCCTCCACTTT.

The chain has TRBV4-2 and TRBJ2-1, with 9 bases aligning to TRBD1. The germline V gene encodes CDR1 LGHNA and CDR2 YNFKEQ. The V gene end was trimmed by 4 bases and the J gene end by 7 bases; junction bases not matched to a gene: 5. This CDR3 region has 14 residues. The CDR3 nucleotides are TGTGCCAGCAGCCGGGACAGGGTCAAAAATGAGCAGTTCTTC. Protein: CASSRDRVKNEQFF.

A single count supports this clone. This rearrangement joins TRBV30 to TRBJ2-7; perhaps TRBD2 as D (6 bases). V gave up 2 bases and J gave up 9 bases, with 17 bases separating them. Germline CDR1 GTSNPN, CDR2 SVGIG (reference sequence). This CDR3 spans 13 amino acids. The CDR3 bases are TGTGCCTGGAGTCACCCCCATCAGGGAGGGCAGTACTTC. Its protein is CAWSHPHQGGQYF.

This rearrangement joins TRBV10-1 to TRBJ1-6; D gene ambiguous. The ends were cut back, 1 base at V and 2 bases at J, with 9 bases in the middle. Germline CDR1 and CDR2: WNHNN and SYGVQD (reference sequence). This CDR3 contains 16 residues. The CDR3 protein is CASSEFPGTYNSPLHF. DNA for the CDR3: TGCGCCAGCAGTGAGTTCCCCGGGACCTATAATTCACCCCTCCACTTT.

This clone was seen once. V is TRBV3-1 (or the pseudogene TRBV3-2) and J is TRBJ2-7; D may be TRBD1 (6 bases). CDR1 and CDR2 from the germline V gene are LGHDT and YNNKEL (reference sequence). There are 13 residues in the CDR3. V was pared by 4 bases and J by 0 bases, with 7 bases between. The CDR3 reads CASSLTGSYEQYF. For the CDR3, the DNA is TGTGCCAGCAGCCTGACAGGCTCCTACGAGCAGTACTTC.

The chain joins TRBV9 to TRBJ1-6; a weak D match, TRBD1 (6 bases). CDR1 and CDR2 (germline): SGDLS, YYNGEE. Trimming took off 2 bases at V and 10 bases at J, with 10 bases between the two ends. CDR3 size: 13 residues. Written as DNA, the CDR3 is TGTGCCAGCAGCGTGGGACAAGACTCACCCCTCCACTTT. It codes for CASSVGQDSPLHF.

The chain carries TRBV3-1 (or the pseudogene TRBV3-2) and TRBJ2-7; D ambiguous. The germline V and J ends were trimmed by 1 base and 3 bases, with 7 bases remaining between them. The CDR3 loop spans 13 amino acids. Germline-derived CDR1 and CDR2 are LGHDT and YNNKEL (reference sequence). Here the CDR3 reads CASSQVSRYEQYF. The CDR3 DNA reads as TGTGCCAGCAGCCAAGTCTCGCGCTACGAGCAGTACTTC.

In its sample, this clone was seen many times. The chain joins TRBV11-2 to TRBJ1-4; no clear D gene. This CDR3 is 15 amino acids long. V was clipped by 1 base and J by 4 bases, with 10 bases between them. Germline assignment: CDR1 SGHAT and CDR2 FQNNGV. The CDR3 loop reads CASSLALGVNEKLFF. The CDR3 DNA reads TGTGCCAGCAGCTTAGCCCTAGGAGTTAATGAAAAACTGTTTTTT.

The chain employs TRBV18 and TRBJ1-5; possibly TRBD1 for D (6 bases). Per germline, CDR1 KGHSH and CDR2 LQKENI. The CDR3 length is 14 residues. With 3 bases removed from V and 6 bases from J, the gap between germline ends came to 12 bases. The CDR3 here is CASSPGGASQPQHF. The CDR3 nucleotides are TGTGCCAGCTCACCCGGGGGGGCCAGTCAGCCCCAGCATTTT.

J is TRBJ2-1 and V is TRBV7-8; weak D call: TRBD2 (6 bases). V lost 6 bases and J lost 1, with 16 bases in between. Per the germline V gene, CDR1 is SGHVS and CDR2 is FQNEAQ. The CDR3 extends over 16 amino acids. The CDR3 sequence: CASSPRGSASYNEQFF. The CDR3 nucleotides are TGTGCCAGCAGTCCCCGGGGGAGCGCATCCTACAATGAGCAGTTCTTC.

The chain recombines TRBV21-1 with TRBJ2-7; no check of the table's D call, TRBD1, against the DNA was made. TRBV21-1 has pseudogene status. The CDR3 has 18 residues. CDR3 nucleotides: TGTGCCAGCAGCAAAACAGGGGTTTCAGATGGAGGCCCCAGGCGGCAGTACTTC. The encoded protein is CASSKTGVSDGGPRRQYF.

This clone has just one count. V usage is TRBV3-1 (or the pseudogene TRBV3-2) and J usage is TRBJ1-1; D gene ambiguous. The CDR3 extends over 12 amino acids. Trimming cost V 8 bases and J 5 bases, with 12 bases left between them. Germline V gives CDR1 LGHDT, CDR2 YNNKEL (reference sequence). The CDR3 spells CASWAAGTEAFF. CDR3 in DNA: TGTGCCAGCTGGGCGGCGGGTACTGAAGCTTTCTTT.

CDR3 sequence reads: CASSLGAGGISYNEQFF. Written as DNA, the CDR3 is TGCGCCAGCAGCTTGGGAGCGGGGGGTATCTCCTACAATGAGCAGTTCTTC. The chain links TRBV5-1 to TRBJ2-1, with 9 positions matching TRBD2. The germline V gene encodes CDR1 SGHRS and CDR2 YFSETQ. V lost 0 bases to trimming and J lost 0 bases; unmatched junction nucleotides: 4. The CDR3 runs 17 residues.

The chain carries TRBV12-5 and TRBJ1-4, with 11 positions matching TRBD1. After removal of 5 bases from V and 4 bases from J, the junction contained 15 bases not matched to a gene. CDR1 LGHNT and CDR2 FRNRAP come from the germline V gene. CDR3 length: 19 residues. CDR3 sequence reads: CASGGSIGTGGGDNEKLFF. The DNA of the CDR3 is TGTGCTAGTGGTGGCTCGATTGGGACAGGGGGTGGCGATAATGAAAAACTGTTTTTT.

J is TRBJ2-2 and V is TRBV7-2; 9 bases are shared with TRBD1. The CDR3 spans 15 residues. Germline lookup yields CDR1 SGHTA and CDR2 FQGNSA. The junction had 3 bases not matched to a gene; V was cut back by 6 bases and J by 1 base. Here the CDR3 DNA reads TGTGCCAGCAGACCGGGACAGGGGAACACCGGGGAGCTGTTTTTT. Translated: CASRPGQGNTGELFF.

This chain joins TRBV6-5 and TRBJ1-2, with a possible D match to TRBD1 (6 bases). Germline CDR1 reads MNHEY; CDR2 reads SVGAGI. Trimming shortened V by 6 bases and J by 2 bases, and 16 bases separated the two germline ends. The CDR3 is 15 amino acids. The CDR3 here is CASRPSGQNNYGYTF. CDR3 nucleotide sequence: TGTGCCAGCAGACCATCTGGACAGAACAACTATGGCTACACCTTC.

This chain connects TRBV19 to TRBJ1-6; 7 nucleotides line up with TRBD1. V dropped 5 bases and J dropped 7; count of bases not matched to a gene: 11. The CDR3 loop spans 16 amino acids. The germline gives CDR1 LNHDA, CDR2 SQIVND (reference sequence). Here the CDR3 reads CASSSTGATSNSPLHF. As DNA, the CDR3 is TGTGCCAGTAGTTCCACAGGGGCAACTTCCAATTCACCCCTCCACTTT.

V is TRBV27 and J is TRBJ2-5; D might be TRBD1 (8 bases). The CDR3 covers 17 residues. V dropped 4 bases and J dropped 0 bases, with 18 bases sitting between them. The V gene's germline CDR1 is MNHEY and CDR2 SMNVEV (reference sequence). Written as DNA, the CDR3 is TGTGCCAGCAGTTCTCTCGGGGGGACAGGAGACCAAGAGACCCAGTACTTC. Translated, it gives CASSSLGGTGDQETQYF.

The chain carries TRBV28 and TRBJ2-7, with 13 bases that match TRBD2. CDR1 and CDR2 from the germline V gene are MDHEN and SYDVKM. This CDR3 spans 15 amino acids. J was trimmed by 7 bases and V by 2 bases; bases with no gene match: 5. Written as DNA, the CDR3 is TGTGCCAGCAGTTTAACTAGCGGGGGGGTTTTAGAGCAGTACTTC. It encodes CASSLTSGGVLEQYF.

The rearrangement uses TRBV18 and TRBJ2-7, with D perhaps matching TRBD1 (5 bases). The V end lost 4 bases, the J end lost 3 bases, and 10 bases lay between the germline ends. Germline values: CDR1 KGHSH, CDR2 LQKENI. CDR3 size: 13 residues. The CDR3 DNA sequence: TGTGCCAGCTCACGACAGAAAATCTACGAGCAGTACTTC. This encodes CASSRQKIYEQYF.

The chain has TRBV13 and TRBJ1-6, with a tentative D call TRBD1 (5 bases). The germline V gene has CDR1 PRHDT and CDR2 FYEKMQ (reference sequence). The V and J ends lost 5 bases and 7 bases respectively, with 12 bases between them. The CDR3 extends over 14 amino acids. CDR3 loop: CASSQRQKNSPLHF. CDR3 DNA: TGTGCCAGCAGCCAGCGACAGAAGAATTCACCCCTCCACTTT.

This clone was recorded only once. The J gene is TRBJ2-3, the V gene TRBV7-9, with 7 bases lining up with TRBD1. The V gene end was trimmed by 5 bases and the J gene end by 5 bases; junction bases not matched to a gene: 19. CDR1 and CDR2 from the germline V gene are SEHNR and FQNEAQ (reference sequence). The CDR3 loop spans 18 amino acids. The chain's CDR3 is CASSPRRIQGMSLDTQYF. As DNA, the CDR3 is TGTGCCAGCAGCCCACGACGTATACAGGGGATGAGTCTAGATACGCAGTATTTT.